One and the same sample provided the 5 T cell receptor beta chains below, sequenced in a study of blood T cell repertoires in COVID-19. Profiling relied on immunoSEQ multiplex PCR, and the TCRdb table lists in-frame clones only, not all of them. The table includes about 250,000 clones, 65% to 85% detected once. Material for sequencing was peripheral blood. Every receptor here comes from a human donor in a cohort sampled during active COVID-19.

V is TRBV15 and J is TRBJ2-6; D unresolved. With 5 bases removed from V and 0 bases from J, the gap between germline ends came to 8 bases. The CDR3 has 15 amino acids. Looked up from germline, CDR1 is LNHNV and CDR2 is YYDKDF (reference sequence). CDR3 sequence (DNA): TGTGCCACCAGCCCAGGTTCCTCTGGGGCCAACGTCCTGACTTTC. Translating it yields CATSPGSSGANVLTF.

As DNA, the CDR3 is TGTGCCACCCAGTCGCCCTGGTCTGGAAACACCATATATTTT. This codes for CATQSPWSGNTIYF. This chain connects TRBV15 to TRBJ1-3; D unresolved. CDR1 LNHNV and CDR2 YYDKDF come from the germline V gene (reference sequence). The CDR3 contains 14 residues. V was clipped by 8 bases and J by 1 base, with 12 bases between them.

The CDR3 spells CASSLSGTETQYF. The CDR3 DNA reads as TGTGCCAGCAGCTTATCCGGTACGGAGACCCAGTACTTC. This chain links TRBV13 with TRBJ2-5, with no clear D. V was shortened by 2 bases and J by 5 bases, with 9 bases between the two germline ends. The CDR3 is made up of 13 amino acids. Per germline, CDR1 PRHDT and CDR2 FYEKMQ (reference sequence).

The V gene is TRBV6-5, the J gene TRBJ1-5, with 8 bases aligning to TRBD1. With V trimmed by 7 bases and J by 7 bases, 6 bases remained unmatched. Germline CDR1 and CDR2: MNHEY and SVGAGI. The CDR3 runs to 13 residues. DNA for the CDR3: TGTGCCAGCACCCAGGGGGCCGGACAGCCCCAGCATTTT. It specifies CASTQGAGQPQHF.

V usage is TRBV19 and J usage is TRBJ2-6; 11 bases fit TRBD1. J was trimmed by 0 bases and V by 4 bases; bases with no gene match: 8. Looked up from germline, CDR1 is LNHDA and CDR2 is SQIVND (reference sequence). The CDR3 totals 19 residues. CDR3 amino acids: CASSTYGQGATSGANVLTF. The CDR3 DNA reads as TGTGCCAGTAGTACATACGGACAGGGGGCAACCTCTGGGGCCAACGTCCTGACTTTC.